The 16 T cell receptor beta chains below all came from one sample that was sequenced in a study of blood T cells in healthy people across ages. Then a second PCR, running about 6 to 12 cycles, was carried out with a sample-barcoded 5' primer and a J-beta primer mix. TCRdb used MiXCR to reprocess the 5' RACE reads, holding one entry per CDR3 protein. This table holds some 1.5 million distinct CDR3 sequences, under 30% found once. Sequencing input: blood. The receptor set was obtained from a woman under 40 in good health.

This clonotype was observed at least ten times. The chain carries TRBV6-6 and TRBJ1-5; TRBD1 is a possible D gene (5 bases). This CDR3 comprises 14 residues. The V and J ends lost 4 bases and 0 bases respectively, with 7 bases between them. Germline loops: CDR1 MNHNY, CDR2 SVGAGI (reference sequence). The CDR3 spells CASSSTDSNQPQHF. In DNA form, the CDR3 reads TGTGCCAGCAGTTCGACAGATAGCAATCAGCCCCAGCATTTT.

This chain joins TRBV6-5 and TRBJ2-7; D is unresolved. V lost 5 bases and J 4 bases, leaving 12 bases between the germline ends. Germline assignment: CDR1 MNHEY and CDR2 SVGAGI. The CDR3 extends over 13 amino acids. The CDR3 DNA follows: TGTGCCAGCAGTCCCTCAGATCTTTACGAGCAGTACTTC. It encodes CASSPSDLYEQYF.

Ten or more counts support this clonotype. The chain's CDR3 is CAIRGLGGHGSSYNEQFF. The CDR3 DNA follows: TGTGCCATAAGGGGTCTGGGGGGCCATGGGTCCTCCTACAATGAGCAGTTCTTC. The J gene is TRBJ2-1, the V gene TRBV11-2; D may match TRBD1 or TRBD2 (6 bases each). Germline V lookup: CDR1 SGHAT, CDR2 FQNNGV. The germline V and J ends were trimmed by 10 bases and 0 bases, with 25 bases remaining between them. This CDR3 spans 18 amino acids. Filled out from reference TRBV11-2 and TRBJ2-1, the complete variable domain reads EAGVAQSPRYKIIEKRQSVAFWCNPISGHATLYWYQQILGQGPKLLIQFQNNGVVDDSQLPKDRFSAERLKGVDSTLKIQPAKLEDSAVYLCAIRGLGGHGSSYNEQFFGPGTRLTVL.

J is TRBJ1-5 and V is TRBV21-1; the D call in the table, TRBD1, was not verified against the DNA. TRBV21-1 is a known pseudogene. The CDR3 totals 18 residues. The CDR3 sequence is CASSRNSGTGGADQPQHF. CDR3 coding DNA: TGTGCCAGCAGCAGAAATTCCGGGACAGGGGGCGCGGATCAGCCCCAGCATTTT.

A word on this clonotype: A much larger clone sits a single nucleotide away, making a read error possible. The V call is TRBV5-1, the J call TRBJ2-3; TRBD2 agrees at 9 bases. The germline V gene encodes CDR1 SGHRS and CDR2 YFSETQ. The CDR3 spans 15 residues. In DNA, the CDR3 is TGCGCCAGCAGCGCCCGAGCGGGAGGCACAGATACGCGGTATTTT. Its protein product is CASSARAGGTDTRYF.

At least ten counts were recorded for this clonotype. This chain uses TRBV20-1 with TRBJ2-1, with a weak D call TRBD2 (5 bases). The CDR3 covers 13 residues. The germline V gene encodes CDR1 DFQATT and CDR2 SNEGSKA (reference sequence). Trimming shortened V by 4 bases and J by 5 bases, and 12 bases separated the two germline ends. CDR3 protein: CSAKEGSDNEQFF. The DNA of the CDR3 is TGCAGTGCTAAAGAGGGTTCCGACAATGAGCAGTTCTTC.

This clonotype was seen repeatedly, ten times or more. This chain links TRBV4-2 with TRBJ2-5, with 9 positions matching TRBD1. After removal of 4 bases from V and 5 bases from J, the junction contained 8 bases not matched to a gene. Germline-derived CDR1 and CDR2 are LGHNA and YNFKEQ. CDR3 size: 15 residues. CDR3 sequence: CASSPRDREGETQYF. CDR3 nucleotides: TGTGCCAGCAGCCCTCGGGACAGGGAGGGCGAGACCCAGTACTTC.

The gene calls are TRBV28 and TRBJ2-5; maybe TRBD1 (5 bases). Gene TRBJ2-7 matches the end of the DNA better, so the J call may be wrong. CDR1 and CDR2 (germline): MDHEN, SYDVKM. The CDR3 has 15 residues. The CDR3: CASGLRTYSPYEQYF. In DNA form, the CDR3 reads TGTGCCAGCGGTCTTCGGACATACTCCCCCTACGAGCAGTACTTC.

This sequence joins TRBV29-1 and TRBJ2-3; perhaps TRBD2 as D (5 bases). Germline CDR1 reads SQVTM; CDR2 reads ANQGSEA. This CDR3 contains 13 residues. Trimming stripped 3 bases from V and 0 bases from J, with 7 bases between. The DNA of the CDR3 is TGCAGCGTTGAGACTATAAGCACAGATACGCAGTATTTT. Protein sequence: CSVETISTDTQYF.

CDR3 loop: CASGPAGNTIYF. DNA of the CDR3: TGTGCCAGCGGCCCCGCAGGAAACACCATATATTTT. V usage is TRBV12-3 or TRBV12-4 and J usage is TRBJ1-3; D is undetermined. With 8 bases removed from V and 4 bases from J, the gap between germline ends came to 9 bases. The CDR3 has 12 residues.

As concerns this clonotype: The junction differs from germline at one of its ends, possibly a read error. The chain combines TRBV24-1 with TRBJ2-7; weak D call: TRBD2 (6 bases). This CDR3 spans 14 amino acids. Germline V gene data show CDR1 as KGHDR and CDR2 as SFDVKD. CDR3 amino acids: CATSEEGPPYEKYF. Here the CDR3 DNA reads TGTGCCACCAGTGAGGAGGGGCCCCCCTACGAGAAGTACTTC.

This clonotype was seen repeatedly, ten times or more. The chain employs TRBV3-1 and TRBJ2-7; the match to TRBD2 covers 7 bases. CDR1 LGHDT and CDR2 YNNKEL come from the germline V gene (reference sequence). V shed 2 bases and J 1 base; nucleotides not matched to a gene: 20. The CDR3 sequence is 20 residues long. This chain's CDR3 is CASSQLGRRFGLEASYEQYF. The CDR3 nucleotides read TGTGCCAGCAGCCAACTGGGGCGGAGATTTGGACTAGAAGCATCCTACGAGCAGTACTTC.

The rearrangement uses TRBV10-3 and TRBJ2-2; D may be TRBD2 (6 bases). V was cut by 5 bases and J by 0 bases, with 13 bases left in between. CDR1 and CDR2 from the germline V gene are ENHRY and SYGVKD. The CDR3 is 16 amino acids. The CDR3: CAISTLATTNTGELFF. The CDR3 nucleotides read TGTGCCATCAGTACTCTAGCGACCACGAACACCGGGGAGCTGTTTTTT.

This clonotype has only a few counts. The chain employs TRBV18 and TRBJ2-4; 7 positions agree with TRBD1. J was trimmed by 4 bases and V by 2 bases; bases with no gene match: 14. Germline values: CDR1 KGHSH, CDR2 LQKENI. The CDR3 spans 18 residues. CDR3 in amino acids: CASSPWGQIWDLKNIQYF. Here the CDR3 DNA reads TGTGCCAGCTCACCATGGGGACAGATTTGGGACCTAAAAAACATTCAGTACTTC.

The table lists this clonotype with a few counts. J is TRBJ2-1 and V is TRBV20-1; 9 nucleotides agree with TRBD2. Germline V CDR1 and CDR2: DFQATT, SNEGSKA (reference sequence). Trimming took 4 bases from V and 9 from J; bases not matched to a gene: 1. This CDR3 region has 11 residues. This chain's CDR3 is CSATSGAEQFF. Here the CDR3 DNA reads TGCAGTGCTACTAGCGGGGCTGAGCAGTTCTTC.

The chain combines TRBV6-6 with TRBJ2-4; TRBD1 matches at 8 bases. J lost 14 bases, V lost 0 bases, and 15 bases had no gene match. This CDR3 has 16 amino acids. The germline V gene has CDR1 MNHNY and CDR2 SVGAGI (reference sequence). CDR3 bases: TGTGCCAGCAGTTACTCTGGGACAGGTGCCCCGATAATAGAGTACTTC. Its protein product is CASSYSGTGAPIIEYF.